This TCR beta chain was sequenced for a study of cytomegalovirus exposure and HLA in healthy donors. As concerns this clone: Its antigen is not identified.

General study findings and limits: Because they were indistinguishable, some V segments, including TRBV6-2 and TRBV6-3, were excluded.

This CDR3 has 12 amino acids. Germline V lookup: CDR1 SQVTM, CDR2 ANQGSEA. V was cut by 5 bases and J by 10 bases, with 17 bases left in between. The PCR employed 60 Vbeta primers together with 13 Jbeta primers. Using immunoSEQ multiplex PCR, the repertoire was profiled, and TCRdb retains in-frame clones only, with some absent. The sample shows around 40,000 clones, around 72% of them seen only once. The J gene is TRBJ1-1, the V gene TRBV29-1; D not resolved. The sequence was collected from a woman aged 25 to 45 in good health and CMV-seronegative. Sequencing input: PBMCs. The CDR3 region has the DNA TGCAGCGTTCAAGCAGCGTATTTGGGAGCTTTCTTT. Protein: CSVQAAYLGAFF.